This T cell receptor beta chain was found in a study of sequential checkpoint blockade in melanoma (dated by TCRdb to between 2018 and 2020). With respect to the entire study: Using 1:1 randomization, the trial assigned patients either to first-line nivolumab followed by ipilimumab (arm A) or to ipilimumab followed by nivolumab (arm B). Maintenance nivolumab came after both trial sequences. What the research found in general, with its limitations: Validation of the response-prediction model combining TCR metrics and mutation burden is needed in larger, independent patient cohorts.

The treatment or condition label, as the study defines it: randomized to nivolumab then ipilimumab (arm A) or the reverse (arm B). Prior DNA-damaging chemotherapy had not been received by any trial patient. Live CD3+CD8+ cells negative for CD19 and CD56 were sorted from thawed PBMCs on a FACS Aria II flow cytometer. Samples came from patients with melanoma in CheckMate 064, a randomized, open-label phase II trial of sequential checkpoint blockade. Peripheral blood mononuclear cells were collected by leukapheresis, purified using Ficoll-Paque, and frozen in human serum containing roughly 9.1% DMSO. Purity of sorted blood CD3+CD8+ cells was verified at >95% immediately after sorting, followed by DNA extraction. The germline V gene (reference sequence) yields LNHDA for CDR1 and SQIVND for CDR2. The CDR3, cysteine through phenylalanine, is 15 amino acids long. CDR3 DNA is the only sequence kept; it has 45 bases, read in frame from the first base. The V end gives up 4 bases and the J end 6 bases, leaving 6 bases in the junction not matched to a gene.

About this clone: The antigen it binds to is not known. Per-base quality was not reported, and no clone a single base away is much larger than it.

TCRbeta CDR3 regions were immunosequenced from genomic DNA with the immunoSEQ Assay. Before high-throughput sequencing, genomic DNA was amplified using bias-controlled multiplex PCR. Per the original workflow: To quantify the absolute abundance of each unique TCRbeta CDR3 region, the sequences were collapsed and filtered. Clonality, defined as 1 minus Pielou's evenness, was calculated using only productive rearrangements. A previously published method was used to identify clones with significantly greater frequencies in on-treatment samples than in baseline samples. TCRdb's version of the immuneACCESS table is confined to in-frame rearrangements and falls short of the full clone set. An unresolved V gene accounts for under half of the shortfall where checked; the remainder is of unknown origin. The DNA gave D and trimming, while V, J and clone size come from that table. The sample table records 13,000 to 15,000 clones; around 48% of these occur just once. 15% to 20% of the sample belongs to the ten largest clones.

Recombination joined TRBV19 with TRBJ2-2, and TRBD2 matches 9 of the central bases. The clonotype was recovered from a human donor with melanoma. The source was CD8+ T cells sorted from blood (inferred from file names), collected from a patient given nivolumab and ipilimumab in sequence. The DNA reads TGTGCCAGTAGTACGCTAGCGGGAACGGCCGGGGAGCTGTTTTTT. It translates as CASSTLAGTAGELFF.